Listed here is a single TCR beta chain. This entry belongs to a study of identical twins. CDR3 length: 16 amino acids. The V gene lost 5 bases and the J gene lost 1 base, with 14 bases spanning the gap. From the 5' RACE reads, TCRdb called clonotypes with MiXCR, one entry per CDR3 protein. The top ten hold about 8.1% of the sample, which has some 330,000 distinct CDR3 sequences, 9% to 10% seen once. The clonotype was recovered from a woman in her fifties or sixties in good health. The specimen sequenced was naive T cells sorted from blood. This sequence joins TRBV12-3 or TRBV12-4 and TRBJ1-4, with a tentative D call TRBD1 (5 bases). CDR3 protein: CASSPSGRITNEKLFF. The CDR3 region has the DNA TGTGCCAGCAGTCCGTCGGGACGGATAACTAATGAAAAACTGTTTTTT.